The 22 T cell receptor beta chains listed next were all sequenced from one sample in a study of T cell repertoires in cytomegalovirus infection. Their antigen targets remain unknown. One entry per CDR3 protein results from TCRdb running MiXCR on the reads. The sample lists some 800,000 distinct CDR3 sequences; 25% to 30% were seen once. This specimen consisted of cultured CD8+ T cells from PBMCs, obtained from culture after CMV antigen stimulation. The receptors were gathered from a human donor in good health (CMV status not recorded). Some clones in this sample may be carry-over from other donors' samples.

This clonotype has a single count. The chain joins TRBV2 to TRBJ2-5, with D hard to call. The CDR3 covers 12 residues. V shed 5 bases and J shed 7 bases, with 11 bases lying between them. Germline CDR1 SNHLY, CDR2 FYNNEI. DNA of the CDR3: TGTGCCAGCAGTATCTTATTATGGACCCAGTACTTC. This translates into CASSILLWTQYF.

This rearrangement joins TRBV7-4 to TRBJ1-1, with D tentatively TRBD1 (6 bases). With 8 bases removed from V and 1 base from J, the gap between germline ends came to 11 bases. CDR3 length: 13 residues. The germline V gene has CDR1 SGHVT and CDR2 SQSDAQ. CDR3 DNA sequence: TGTGCCAGCGGGGGCATGAGGAACACTGAAGCTTTCTTT. It translates to CASGGMRNTEAFF.

This clonotype was observed a few times. V usage is TRBV6-2 or TRBV6-3 and J usage is TRBJ2-1; D is ambiguous. CDR1 is MNHEY and CDR2 is SVGEGT in the germline V gene. CDR3 length: 12 amino acids. V shed 2 bases and J shed 12 bases, with 11 bases lying between them. The CDR3 coding sequence is TGTGCCAGCAGTTACGACCTCCCCCCGCAGTTCTTC. Translated: CASSYDLPPQFF.

The chain is built from TRBV27 and TRBJ2-1; 10 bases map to TRBD2. This CDR3 comprises 14 residues. The germline gives CDR1 MNHEY, CDR2 SMNVEV (reference sequence). V lost 4 bases, J lost 6 bases, and 3 bases stayed unmatched. The CDR3 DNA reads TGTGCCAGCAGTTCAGGACTAGCGGTCAATGAGCAGTTCTTC. Translation: CASSSGLAVNEQFF.

The rearrangement links TRBV27 to TRBJ2-4; D remains ambiguous. Germline CDR1 is MNHEY and CDR2 is SMNVEV (reference sequence). This CDR3 has 16 residues. V lost 5 bases and J lost 0, with 14 bases in between. The CDR3 DNA is TGTGCCAGCAGTACACAGACAATCCTAGCCAAAAACATTCAGTACTTC. This gives the protein CASSTQTILAKNIQYF.

In this sample, this clonotype turned up a few times. This sequence joins TRBV27 and TRBJ2-1, with TRBD2 matching 11 bases. With V trimmed by 3 bases and J by 9 bases, 10 bases remained unmatched. The CDR3 has 16 amino acids. Germline V gives CDR1 MNHEY, CDR2 SMNVEV (reference sequence). CDR3 in DNA: TGTGCCAGCAGTTTTGGCTTAGCGGGGGGGCCGAGTGAGCAGTTCTTC. Its protein product is CASSFGLAGGPSEQFF.

This clonotype appeared a single time. The chain is built from TRBV3-1 and TRBJ2-5; tentative D call: TRBD1 (6 bases). This CDR3 spans 15 amino acids. V lost 0 bases to trimming and J lost 5 bases, with 13 bases between them. Germline CDR1 LGHDT, CDR2 YNNKEL (reference sequence). The chain's CDR3 is CASSQDFDRPETQYF. The CDR3 DNA follows: TGTGCCAGCAGCCAAGATTTCGACAGGCCGGAGACCCAGTACTTC.

The V and J genes are TRBV28 and TRBJ1-1, with D possibly TRBD1 on 6 matching bases. The ends were cut back, 5 bases at V and 7 bases at J, with 20 bases in the middle. The CDR3 totals 15 residues. Germline V gene lookup returns CDR1 MDHEN and CDR2 SYDVKM. Here the CDR3 DNA reads TGTGCCAGCAGTCGAACCCAGGGGAGGTCTGTTGAAGCTTTCTTT. Its translation is CASSRTQGRSVEAFF.

The CDR3 DNA reads as TGTGCCAGCAGTCCCACAGGGGCCAATCAGCCCCAGCATTTT. It specifies CASSPTGANQPQHF. The chain combines TRBV6-5 with TRBJ1-5, with TRBD1 matching over 7 bases. The CDR3 is 14 amino acids. CDR1 and CDR2 (germline): MNHEY, SVGAGI. V dropped 5 bases and J dropped 3; count of bases not matched to a gene: 4.

This clonotype was found a few times. This rearrangement joins TRBV15 to TRBJ1-4; no clear D gene. This CDR3 contains 15 residues. The V gene lost 1 base and the J gene lost 8 bases, with 14 bases spanning the gap. CDR1 and CDR2 from the germline V gene are LNHNV and YYDKDF (reference sequence). The CDR3 DNA sequence: TGTGCCACCAGCAGAGTAAAGACTCGGGAAGAAAAACTGTTTTTT. This translates into CATSRVKTREEKLFF.

J is TRBJ1-2 and V is TRBV29-1, with D perhaps matching TRBD1 (6 bases). CDR3 length: 11 amino acids. Germline V gene data show CDR1 as SQVTM and CDR2 as ANQGSEA. V lost 5 bases and J lost 8, with 12 bases in between. The CDR3 sequence: CSVQGRDGYTF. CDR3 sequence (DNA): TGCAGCGTTCAGGGGAGAGACGGCTACACCTTC.

V gene TRBV12-3 or TRBV12-4 combines with J gene TRBJ1-5; D remains ambiguous. V lost 6 bases, J lost 6 bases, and 18 bases lay in between. The CDR3 runs to 15 residues. CDR3 nucleotide sequence: TGTGCCAGCAGCCCCCGGCCGACCGGCAGTCAGCCCCAGCATTTT. Amino acid sequence: CASSPRPTGSQPQHF.

The V call is TRBV7-9, the J call TRBJ2-1; D assignment may be TRBD1 or TRBD2 (5 bases each). V gave up 5 bases and J gave up 2 bases, with 16 bases separating them. Looked up from germline, CDR1 is SEHNR and CDR2 is FQNEAQ (reference sequence). The CDR3 consists of 16 residues. CDR3 in DNA: TGTGCCAGCAGCCCACCACCCGGGACGGCCTACAATGAGCAGTTCTTC. This translates into CASSPPPGTAYNEQFF.

The chain couples TRBV11-2 to TRBJ2-3; the D gene is possibly TRBD2 (6 bases). This CDR3 spans 15 amino acids. V lost 4 bases to trimming and J lost 6 bases, with 17 bases between them. The V gene's germline CDR1 is SGHAT and CDR2 FQNNGV. CDR3 amino acids: CASSSQRAPKDTQYF. The CDR3 nucleotides are TGTGCCAGCAGCTCCCAGCGGGCCCCAAAGGATACGCAGTATTTT.

This chain links TRBV7-9 with TRBJ2-5, with D hard to call. The CDR3 runs to 14 residues. Trimming left V 2 bases short and J 1 base short, with 8 bases between. Germline V gene lookup returns CDR1 SEHNR and CDR2 FQNEAQ (reference sequence). The CDR3 here is CASSLRGFQETQYF. The CDR3 bases are TGTGCCAGCAGCTTACGAGGTTTCCAAGAGACCCAGTACTTC.

The chain links TRBV11-1 to TRBJ2-7; TRBD1 matches at 7 bases. The germline V gene has CDR1 SGHAT and CDR2 FQDESV (reference sequence). Trimming cost V 2 bases and J 6 bases; bases outside gene matches: 10. The CDR3 is 15 residues long. The CDR3 DNA reads as TGTGCCAGCAGCTTATTTGACAGGGAGTTTGGCGAGCAGTACTTC. Amino acids: CASSLFDREFGEQYF.

The genes are TRBV29-1 and TRBJ2-1; D is possibly TRBD1 or TRBD2 (6 bases each). This CDR3 spans 12 amino acids. Germline CDR1 is SQVTM and CDR2 is ANQGSEA. Trimming removed 8 bases at V and 6 bases at J, with 14 bases between. CDR3: CSIAEGGNEQFF. The CDR3 DNA sequence: TGCAGCATTGCGGAGGGGGGCAATGAGCAGTTCTTC.

This clonotype was counted only a few times. The chain combines TRBV7-8 with TRBJ1-3, with D uncertain. CDR3 length: 15 amino acids. Trimming took 1 base from V and 4 from J, leaving 11 bases between them. Germline V gene data show CDR1 as SGHVS and CDR2 as FQNEAQ. The CDR3 here is CASSLVKGSGNTIYF. CDR3 coding DNA: TGTGCCAGCAGCTTAGTGAAGGGATCCGGAAACACCATATATTTT.

This clonotype was detected only a few times. The CDR3, as DNA: TGTGCCAGCAGCTTGGGACAGCCGGAGACCCAGTACTTC. Its protein is CASSLGQPETQYF. The rearrangement links TRBV7-9 to TRBJ2-5; the match to TRBD1 covers 7 bases. The trim removed 3 bases at V and 5 bases at J, leaving 3 bases unmatched. This CDR3 contains 13 residues. Germline lookup yields CDR1 SEHNR and CDR2 FQNEAQ (reference sequence). The full variable domain, its missing parts supplied by reference TRBV7-9 and TRBJ2-5, is DTGVSQNPRHKITKRGQNVTFRCDPISEHNRLYWYRQTLGQGPEFLTYFQNEAQLEKSRLLSDRFSAERPKGSFSTLEIQRTEQGDSAMYLCASSLGQPETQYFGPGTRLLVL.

The chain joins TRBV6-5 to TRBJ1-1; unclear D gene. The CDR3 contains 13 residues. Germline lookup yields CDR1 MNHEY and CDR2 SVGAGI. Trimming cost V 4 bases and J 10 bases, with 16 bases left between them. Written as DNA, the CDR3 is TGTGCCAGCAGTTCCACCCTTGGGGTGGGAGCTTTCTTT. Translation gives CASSSTLGVGAFF.

The V and J genes are TRBV29-1 and TRBJ2-2; weak D call: TRBD1 (6 bases). Germline CDR1 SQVTM, CDR2 ANQGSEA. This CDR3 is 11 amino acids long. V was cut by 5 bases and J by 6 bases, with 7 bases left in between. CDR3 in amino acids: CSVQGSGELFF. CDR3 sequence (DNA): TGCAGCGTTCAGGGGTCCGGGGAGCTGTTTTTT.

This chain uses TRBV5-5 with TRBJ1-1; D gene unclear. Between the trimmed V and J ends, which lost 4 bases and 4 bases, there was a span of 17 bases. This CDR3 is built from 15 residues. Per germline, CDR1 SGHKS and CDR2 YYEKEE (reference sequence). CDR3 DNA sequence: TGTGCCAGCAGCAAAGCGTACCGGGCCCCCACTGAAGCTTTCTTT. Translating gives CASSKAYRAPTEAFF.